This TCR beta chain was observed in a study of response to subunit inactivated influenza vaccine. Study outcomes and limitations: Only a handful of new T cells, the authors suggested, are recruited with each seasonal influenza vaccination.

TCRdb re-derived calls from the RT-PCR reads in MiXCR, one entry per CDR3 protein. Of 500,000 to 600,000 distinct CDR3 sequences listed, less than 8% were seen once; the top ten hold 13%. This clonotype was seen only a few times. Its antigen is currently unknown. This CDR3 region has 15 residues. Germline values: CDR1 SGHTA, CDR2 FQGNSA. Trimming shortened V by 5 bases and J by 1 base, and 11 bases separated the two germline ends. Sample: PBMCs from blood, taken roughly 24 months after vaccination. This chain uses TRBV7-2 with TRBJ1-4; perhaps TRBD1 as D (5 bases). The TCR sequence derives from a man between 45 and 75 years old who received an inactivated influenza vaccine. The CDR3 DNA sequence: TGTGCCAGCAGCCCTACCAGGGAAACTAATGAAAAACTGTTTTTT. Protein: CASSPTRETNEKLFF.